What follows describes a single TCR beta chain. Treatment described: oral pan-JAK inhibitor, 5-10 mg twice daily. CDR3 length equals 16 residues. V lost 4 bases to trimming and J lost 0 bases; unmatched junction nucleotides: 6. Germline V gives CDR1 LNHNV, CDR2 YYDKDF (reference sequence). In each case, RNA was isolated and then reverse transcribed into cDNA as the sequencing template. Clones were sequenced by immunoSEQ multiplex PCR, and TCRdb holds only the in-frame ones, with some missing. The table has around 290,000 clones, roughly 64% seen once; the top ten hold under 2%. The data stem from a study of CD8+ T cells in alopecia areata.

This receptor was obtained from a human donor with alopecia areata. The chain couples TRBV15 to TRBJ2-3, with TRBD1 matching 8 bases. Sequenced here: CD4+ T cells sorted from blood, sampled at week 24, from a patient treated with tofacitinib. The CDR3 nucleotides read TGTGCCACCAGCAAAACAGGGGGAGTCAGCACAGATACGCAGTATTTT. Encoded protein: CATSKTGGVSTDTQYF.